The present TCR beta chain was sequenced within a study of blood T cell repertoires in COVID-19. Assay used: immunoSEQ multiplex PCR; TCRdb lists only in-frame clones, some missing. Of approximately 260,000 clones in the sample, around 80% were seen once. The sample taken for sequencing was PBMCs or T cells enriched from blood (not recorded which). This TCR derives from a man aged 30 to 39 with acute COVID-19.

In DNA form, the CDR3 reads TGTGCCAGCACTAATATGTTGAGTGGGGCTACGGAGCAGTTCTTC. It specifies CASTNMLSGATEQFF. The V and J genes are TRBV5-4 and TRBJ2-1; D is perhaps TRBD1 (5 bases). The CDR3 is 15 residues long. V was cut by 6 bases and J by 10 bases, with 23 bases left in between. The germline CDR1 and CDR2 sequences are SGHNT and YYREEE (reference sequence). Using reference TRBV5-4 and TRBJ2-1 for the parts outside the CDR3, the full variable domain is ETGVTQSPTHLIKTRGQQVTLRCSSQSGHNTVSWYQQALGQGPQFIFQYYREEENGRGNFPPRFSGLQFPNYSSELNVNALELDDSALYLCASTNMLSGATEQFFGPGTRLTVL.